Listed below are T cell receptor beta chains from one sample, sequenced in a study of blood T cell repertoires in COVID-19. Sequencing used immunoSEQ multiplex PCR; TCRdb keeps in-frame clones, though not all of them. The repertoire includes 300,000 to 350,000 clones, roughly 86% of them detected once, and about 9.4% sits in the top ten. Sample: PBMCs or T cells enriched from blood (not recorded which). Receptor source: a woman in her twenties or thirties who had recovered from COVID-19. CDR3s include the opening cysteine and the closing phenylalanine or tryptophan. D genes are given only for firm matches. Clone size is given for some rows only: seen once, a few or many times, or a class if the clone is expanded.

D gene	clone size	J gene	V gene	CDR3 protein	CDR3 DNA
TRBD1	once	TRBJ1-4	TRBV3-1/TRBV3-2	CASSHGTGYTNEKLFF	TGTGCCAGCAGCCACGGGACAGGATACACTAATGAAAAACTGTTTTTT
TRBD1	NA	TRBJ2-6	TRBV28	CASSLDRAGANVLTF	TGTGCCAGCAGTCTGGACAGGGCTGGGGCCAACGTCCTGACTTTC
TRBD1	NA	TRBJ1-1	TRBV10-3	CAISPGQINTEAFF	TGTGCCATCAGCCCGGGACAGATAAACACTGAAGCTTTCTTT
TRBD1	once	TRBJ2-3	TRBV6-5	CASRADRGRGDTQYF	TGTGCCAGCAGGGCTGACAGGGGGCGGGGGGATACGCAGTATTTT
TRBD1	NA	TRBJ2-7	TRBV2	CAIHEETQGFTYEQYF	TGTGCCATCCATGAAGAAACACAGGGGTTTACCTACGAGCAGTACTTC
NA	NA	TRBJ2-5	TRBV28	CASSSLWTAVARGGEQETQYF	TGTGCCAGCAGCTCCTTGTGGACCGCGGTGGCGAGGGGGGGCGAACAAGAGACCCAGTACTTC
NA	NA	TRBJ1-4	TRBV11-2	CASSLGGNEKLFF	TGTGCCAGCAGCCTCGGGGGGAATGAAAAACTGTTTTTT
TRBD1	NA	TRBJ2-3	TRBV10-3	CAISYTAGTGGGTDTQYF	TGTGCCATCAGCTACACAGCCGGGACAGGGGGCGGCACAGATACGCAGTATTTT
NA	NA	TRBJ1-5	TRBV5-4	CASSTGGGGNQPQHF	TGTGCCAGCAGCACTGGAGGGGGGGGCAATCAGCCCCAGCATTTT
TRBD2	NA	TRBJ2-7	TRBV28	CASSGRREIAYEQYF	TGTGCCAGCAGTGGGAGGCGGGAGATAGCGTACGAGCAGTACTTC
NA	NA	TRBJ1-4	TRBV6-1	CASSEGGSANEKLFF	TGTGCCAGCAGTGAAGGAGGGTCAGCTAATGAAAAACTGTTTTTT
TRBD1	NA	TRBJ1-2	TRBV5-1	CASSRGQGAFYRRYTF	TGCGCCAGCAGCCGAGGACAGGGGGCGTTTTATCGTCGCTACACCTTC
TRBD2	few	TRBJ2-5	TRBV5-1	CASSPGGMETQYF	TGCGCCAGCAGCCCGGGGGGAATGGAGACCCAGTACTTC
NA	NA	TRBJ1-6	TRBV5-8	CASSLEGQYNSPLHF	TGTGCCAGCAGCTTGGAAGGACAGTACAATTCACCCCTCCACTTT
TRBD2	NA	TRBJ2-7	TRBV27	CASRPGTSGIYEQYF	TGTGCCAGCAGACCCGGGACTAGTGGGATCTACGAGCAGTACTTC
TRBD1	NA	TRBJ1-2	TRBV6-5	CASTEDRAWYGYTF	TGTGCCAGCACCGAAGACAGGGCATGGTATGGCTACACCTTC
NA	NA	TRBJ1-5	TRBV10-3	CAIRQGLNQPQHF	TGTGCCATCAGACAGGGTCTCAATCAGCCCCAGCATTTT
TRBD1	NA	TRBJ1-6	TRBV4-1	CASSQVAQGAPLHF	TGCGCCAGCAGCCAAGTCGCACAGGGGGCACCCCTCCACTTT
NA	NA	TRBJ1-5	TRBV18	CASSPVGGSSNQPQHF	TGTGCCAGCTCACCGGTGGGAGGGAGCAGCAATCAGCCCCAGCATTTT
NA	NA	TRBJ1-3	TRBV9	CASSVAQGSGNTIYF	TGTGCCAGCAGCGTAGCTCAGGGCTCGGGAAACACCATATATTTT
TRBD2	NA	TRBJ2-7	TRBV5-1	CASSFGLGLAGQSYEQYF	TGCGCCAGCAGCTTTGGCCTGGGACTAGCGGGCCAATCCTACGAGCAGTACTTC
TRBD1	NA	TRBJ1-2	TRBV7-8	CASSFSGTGGGYTF	TGTGCCAGCAGCTTTTCCGGGACAGGTGGTGGCTACACCTTC
NA	NA	TRBJ1-5	TRBV18	CASSPEASASQPQHF	TGTGCCAGCTCACCAGAGGCTTCCGCTAGTCAGCCCCAGCATTTT
TRBD1	NA	TRBJ1-1	TRBV4-2	CASTIVGTENTEAFF	TGTGCCAGCACCATCGTCGGGACAGAGAACACTGAAGCTTTCTTT
TRBD1	NA	TRBJ2-7	TRBV7-2	CASSFADRGLYEQYF	TGTGCCAGCAGCTTTGCAGACAGGGGGCTCTACGAGCAGTACTTC
TRBD2	once	TRBJ2-1	TRBV10-2	CASSELWASGISNEQFF	TGCGCCAGCAGTGAGTTATGGGCTAGCGGGATATCCAATGAGCAGTTCTTC
TRBD2	NA	TRBJ2-7	TRBV6-5	CASSGTSGSYEQYF	TGTGCCAGCAGCGGGACTAGCGGGAGCTACGAGCAGTACTTC
NA	NA	TRBJ2-3	TRBV7-7	CASSKMTEDTQYF	TGTGCTAGCAGCAAGATGACAGAGGATACGCAGTATTTT
NA	NA	TRBJ1-1	TRBV6-5	CASSRTSTEAFF	TGTGCCAGCAGTAGGACAAGCACTGAAGCTTTCTTT